This record covers a single T cell receptor (beta chain). The antigen is unknown. This specimen comes from a study of T cells in Graves' hyperthyroidism and ophthalmopathy. Points from the study as a whole: A model of 13 V-J pairs discriminated ophthalmopathy from stable hyperthyroidism.

This sample holds PBMCs from roughly 10 ml fresh peripheral blood. RNA transcripts served as the template for amplifying TCR beta CDR3 regions. The HTBI set primed first-round TCR CDR3 RT-PCR. One entry per CDR3 protein results from TCRdb running MiXCR on the multiplex PCR reads. Altogether 600,000 to 700,000 distinct CDR3 sequences are present, roughly 15% being singletons, with the ten largest covering approximately 4.2%. Sequenced material: blood. The sequence was collected from a woman aged 40 to 55 with Graves' ophthalmopathy.

The chain's CDR3 is CASSPYFEDEAFF. The CDR3 DNA reads as TGCGCCAGCAGCCCTTACTTCGAGGATGAAGCTTTCTTT. The J gene is TRBJ1-1, the V gene TRBV5-1; no reliable D call. The CDR3 is 13 amino acids. The germline V gene encodes CDR1 SGHRS and CDR2 YFSETQ. With 4 bases removed from V and 7 bases from J, the gap between germline ends came to 14 bases.